This is a list of T cell receptor beta chains from one sample in a study of shared clonotypes between healthy human individuals. Here immunoSEQ multiplex PCR was the method, and the copy in TCRdb shows in-frame clones only, minus some. The sample shows roughly 2,000,000 clones, approximately 92% of them seen only once. The sequencing sample was made of naive CD8+ T cells from PBMCs. The receptor set was obtained from a man between 18 and 35 years old in good health. Some clones in this sample may be carry-over from other donors' samples. The CDR3 runs from the conserved cysteine through the conserved F or W. A D gene is named only where the DNA matches it firmly. Only part of the rows carry a size: once, few, many, or a class if the clone is expanded.

V gene	D gene	J gene	clone size	CDR3 DNA	CDR3 protein
TRBV19	NA	TRBJ1-5	once	TGTGCCAGTAGTATGTATTATAGCAATCAGCCCCAGCATTTT	CASSMYYSNQPQHF
TRBV27	NA	TRBJ2-7	NA	TGTGCCAGCAGTTCCCGGGACCCCCGGGACGAGCAGTACTTC	CASSSRDPRDEQYF
TRBV27	NA	TRBJ2-1	NA	TGTGCCAGCACCAGCTACAATGAGCAGTTCTTC	CASTSYNEQFF
TRBV2	TRBD2	TRBJ2-1	NA	TGTGCCAGCAACGGAGGACTAGCGGCGAGCTCCTACAATGAGCAGTTCTTC	CASNGGLAASSYNEQFF
TRBV27	TRBD2	TRBJ2-3	NA	TGTGCCACGACCTGGCTAGCGGGAGCAGATACGCAGTATTTT	CATTWLAGADTQYF
TRBV7-9	TRBD2	TRBJ2-1	NA	TGTGCCAGCAGCGAGCCCGGACTAGCGCTAATCTCCTACAATGAGCAGTTCTTC	CASSEPGLALISYNEQFF
TRBV30	NA	TRBJ1-6	NA	TGTGCCTGGAGTAGCTCCGTAACAGCGCGGACACCCCTCCACTTT	CAWSSSVTARTPLHF
TRBV27	NA	TRBJ1-3	NA	TGTGCCAGCAGTTTCACCGGGGCTGGAAACACCATATATTTT	CASSFTGAGNTIYF
TRBV7-9	NA	TRBJ2-7	NA	TGTGCCAGCAGCCGTCGTAAGGGGGGTGAGCAGTACTTC	CASSRRKGGEQYF
TRBV14	NA	TRBJ1-2	NA	TGTGCCAGCAGCCAAGATTTCAGGGGTACCTATGGCTACACCTTC	CASSQDFRGTYGYTF
TRBV4-2	NA	TRBJ1-1	NA	TGTGCCAGCAGCCCAGGGACAATCGGATGGGCTTTCTTT	CASSPGTIGWAFF
TRBV15	TRBD1	TRBJ1-4	NA	TGTGCCACCAGCAGAGGTGAACAGGGGGCCACCGATGAAAAACTGTTTTTT	CATSRGEQGATDEKLFF
TRBV4-1	NA	TRBJ1-1	NA	TGCGCCAGCAGCCAACCACTATTGACCGGGGGCGAAGCTTTCTTT	CASSQPLLTGGEAFF
TRBV7-3	TRBD2	TRBJ2-3	once	TGTGCCAGCAGCCCAACGGGAGGGCCGAATACGCAGTATTTT	CASSPTGGPNTQYF
TRBV4-3	NA	TRBJ2-1	NA	TGCGCCAGCAGCCAAGGTTCCCGGGCTTCCTACAATGAGCAGTTCTTC	CASSQGSRASYNEQFF
TRBV7-6	TRBD1	TRBJ1-4	NA	TGTGCCAGCAGCGGGAGGGACAGTCAGGCAACTAATGAAAAACTGTTTTTT	CASSGRDSQATNEKLFF
TRBV4-1	TRBD1	TRBJ1-2	NA	TGCGCCAGCAGCCAAGATCCCTCGAAGGGGGCCAACTATGGCTACACCTTC	CASSQDPSKGANYGYTF
TRBV7-2	NA	TRBJ2-7	NA	TGTGCCAGCAGCTTAGGTTCAGCCTACGAGCAGTACTTC	CASSLGSAYEQYF
TRBV25-1	NA	TRBJ1-1	many	TGTGCCAGCAGAACAGAGAACACTGAAGCTTTCTTT	CASRTENTEAFF
TRBV27	NA	TRBJ1-5	NA	TGTGCCAGCAGTTTCGATGGGCCCAATCAGCCCCAGCATTTT	CASSFDGPNQPQHF
TRBV19	NA	TRBJ1-1	NA	TGTGCCAGTAGTGGGCGGGTCACTGAAGCTTTCTTT	CASSGRVTEAFF
TRBV10-3	NA	TRBJ2-5	NA	TGTGCCATCAGTGAGTCGATTAGCCTAGAGACCCAGTACTTC	CAISESISLETQYF
TRBV14	TRBD1	TRBJ1-2	NA	TGTGCCAGCAGTAATGACAGGGGGCAAGAAGAGGATGGCTACACCTTC	CASSNDRGQEEDGYTF
TRBV28	NA	TRBJ1-1	NA	TGTGCCAGCAGTTGGTCAGACAGCCCCTGGACTGAAGCTTTCTTT	CASSWSDSPWTEAFF
TRBV10-3	NA	TRBJ1-1	NA	TGTGCCATCAGCCCCGGGTCCTTTGAAGCTTTCTTT	CAISPGSFEAFF
TRBV5-6	NA	TRBJ2-1	once	TGTGCCAGCAGCGGAAGCACGGAAACGTACAATGAGCAGTTCTTC	CASSGSTETYNEQFF
TRBV9	NA	TRBJ2-1	NA	TGTGCCAGCAGCCCGTTCGAGGGAGAGATCAATGAGCAGTTCTTC	CASSPFEGEINEQFF
TRBV6-5	NA	TRBJ1-1	NA	TGTGCCAGCGGGGACGGCTACACTGAAGCTTTCTTT	CASGDGYTEAFF
TRBV7-8	NA	TRBJ2-7	NA	TGTGCCAGCAGCTTAGCGGCCAGCGGACCCTCCTACGAGCAGTACTTC	CASSLAASGPSYEQYF
TRBV28	NA	TRBJ2-1	NA	TGTGCCAGCAGTTTAGGTAGCCTATACAATGAGCAGTTCTTC	CASSLGSLYNEQFF
TRBV19	NA	TRBJ2-2	NA	TGTGCCACCCAAGCGGTCACCGGGGAGCTGTTTTTT	CATQAVTGELFF
TRBV19	TRBD2	TRBJ2-7	NA	TGTGCCAGTAGTCCCCACCCGGGACTAGCGGGAGGGGGGATCTACGAGCAGTACTTC	CASSPHPGLAGGGIYEQYF
TRBV9	NA	TRBJ2-7	NA	TGTGCCAGCAGCGTAGGCCCTGGCCCGACCTACGAGCAGTACTTC	CASSVGPGPTYEQYF
TRBV27	NA	TRBJ2-7	NA	TGTGCCAGCGGATCCCGGGACACTCCGTACGAGCAGTACTTC	CASGSRDTPYEQYF
TRBV11-2	NA	TRBJ1-1	NA	TGTGCCAGCGCGCAGAGGAACACTGAAGCTTTCTTT	CASAQRNTEAFF
TRBV5-1	NA	TRBJ1-1	NA	TGCGCCAGCAGCTTGGAAGGTGGAGGATACCAGGTGAACACTGAAGCTTTCTTT	CASSLEGGGYQVNTEAFF
TRBV7-6	NA	TRBJ2-1	NA	TGTGCCAGCAGCTTAGCGTACCGGGATGAGCAGTTCTTC	CASSLAYRDEQFF
TRBV7-9	NA	TRBJ2-7	NA	TGTGCCAGCAGCTTAGCGGGTCGAGGGGGTCACGAGCAGTACTTC	CASSLAGRGGHEQYF
TRBV5-1	NA	TRBJ2-7	once	TGCGCCAGCAGCTTGCCGTCACCCGCCTACGAGCAGTACTTC	CASSLPSPAYEQYF